The 4 T cell receptor beta chains reported below all come from one sample, sequenced in a study of T cell repertoires in ileal Crohn's disease. Time point indicated: neoterminal ileum biopsy at postoperative endoscopy, about 6 months after surgery. Assay used: immunoSEQ multiplex PCR; TCRdb lists only in-frame clones, some missing. The table has under 20,000 clones, 72% seen once. Sequencing input: ileal tissue. These receptors were obtained from an adult with Crohn's disease.

This chain uses TRBV28 with TRBJ2-7; D gene unclear. Trimming pared 9 bases from V and 5 bases from J, leaving 20 bases between. This CDR3 contains 14 residues. CDR1 MDHEN and CDR2 SYDVKM come from the germline V gene. The CDR3 is CASSRRQLIDEQYF. In DNA, the CDR3 is TGTGCCAGTAGCCGGCGGCAGCTTATCGACGAGCAGTACTTC. Full variable domain (missing parts from reference TRBV28 and TRBJ2-7): DVKVTQSSRYLVKRTGEKVFLECVQDMDHENMFWYRQDPGLGLRLIYFSYDVKMKEKGDIPEGYSVSREKKERFSLILESASTNQTSMYLCASSRRQLIDEQYFGPGTRLTVT.

This sequence joins TRBV30 and TRBJ1-5, with TRBD1 matching 9 bases. From germline, CDR1 is GTSNPN and CDR2 SVGIG (reference sequence). This CDR3 has 15 residues. Trimming cost V 2 bases and J 3 bases; bases outside gene matches: 5. The CDR3 DNA follows: TGTGCCTGGAGTAAGGGACAGGGCTACAATCAGCCCCAGCATTTT. Protein sequence: CAWSKGQGYNQPQHF.

The chain has TRBV20-1 and TRBJ1-1; 7 nucleotides align to TRBD1. Unmatched junction bases numbered 5, after V lost 6 bases and J lost 7 bases. Germline V gene sequence: CDR1 DFQATT, CDR2 SNEGSKA (reference sequence). The CDR3 has 11 residues. As DNA, the CDR3 is TGCAGTGCCCGGACAGGCCGTGAAGCTTTCTTT. It yields the protein CSARTGREAFF.

This rearrangement joins TRBV7-6 to TRBJ1-5, with D tentatively TRBD1 (5 bases). The CDR3 covers 14 residues. Germline V CDR1 and CDR2: SGHVS, FNYEAQ. Between the trimmed V and J ends, which lost 1 base and 1 base, there was a span of 5 bases. The CDR3 sequence is CASSLGQSNQPQHF. The CDR3 coding sequence is TGTGCCAGCAGCTTAGGACAGAGCAATCAGCCCCAGCATTTT.